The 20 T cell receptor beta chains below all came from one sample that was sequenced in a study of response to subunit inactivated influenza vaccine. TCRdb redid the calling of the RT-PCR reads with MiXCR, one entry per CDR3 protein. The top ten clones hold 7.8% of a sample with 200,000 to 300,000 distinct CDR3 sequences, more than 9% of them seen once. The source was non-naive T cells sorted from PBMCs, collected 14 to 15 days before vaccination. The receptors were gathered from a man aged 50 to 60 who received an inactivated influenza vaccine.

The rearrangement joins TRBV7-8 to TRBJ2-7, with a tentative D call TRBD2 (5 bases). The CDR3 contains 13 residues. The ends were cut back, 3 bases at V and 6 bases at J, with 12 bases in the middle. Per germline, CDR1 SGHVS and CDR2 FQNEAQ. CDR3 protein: CASSFGEGLEQYF. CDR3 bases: TGTGCCAGCAGCTTTGGAGAGGGCCTCGAGCAGTACTTC.

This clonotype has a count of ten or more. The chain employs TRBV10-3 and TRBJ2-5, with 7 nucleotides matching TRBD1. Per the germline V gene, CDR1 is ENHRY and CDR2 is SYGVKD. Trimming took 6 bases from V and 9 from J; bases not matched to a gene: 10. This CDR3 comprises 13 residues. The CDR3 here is CAIRKTGEAAQYF. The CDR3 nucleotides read TGTGCCATCAGGAAAACAGGGGAAGCAGCCCAGTACTTC.

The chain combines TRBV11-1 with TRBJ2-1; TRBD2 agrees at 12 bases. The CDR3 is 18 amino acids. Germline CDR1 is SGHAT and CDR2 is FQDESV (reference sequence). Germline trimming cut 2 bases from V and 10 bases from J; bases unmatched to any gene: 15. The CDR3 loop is CASSLPFRLAGVAGEQFF. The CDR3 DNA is TGTGCCAGCAGCTTACCCTTCAGACTAGCGGGAGTGGCGGGAGAGCAGTTCTTC.

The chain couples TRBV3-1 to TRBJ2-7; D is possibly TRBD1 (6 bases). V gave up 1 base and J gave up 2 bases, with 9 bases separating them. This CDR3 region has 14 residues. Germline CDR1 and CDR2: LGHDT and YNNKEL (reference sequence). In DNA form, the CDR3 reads TGTGCCAGCAGCCAAGTGGACAGTACCTACGAGCAGTACTTC. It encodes CASSQVDSTYEQYF.

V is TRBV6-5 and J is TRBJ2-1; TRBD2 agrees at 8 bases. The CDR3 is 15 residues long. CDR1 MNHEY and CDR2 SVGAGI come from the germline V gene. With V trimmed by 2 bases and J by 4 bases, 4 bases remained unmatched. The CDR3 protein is CASSYSAGGYNEQFF. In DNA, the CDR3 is TGTGCCAGCAGTTACAGCGCGGGAGGATACAATGAGCAGTTCTTC.

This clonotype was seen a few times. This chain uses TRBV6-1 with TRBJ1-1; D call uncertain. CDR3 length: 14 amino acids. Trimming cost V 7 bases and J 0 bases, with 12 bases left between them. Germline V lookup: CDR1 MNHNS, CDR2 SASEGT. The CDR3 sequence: CASTSKVMNTEAFF. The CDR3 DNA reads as TGTGCCAGCACCAGCAAGGTCATGAACACTGAAGCTTTCTTT.

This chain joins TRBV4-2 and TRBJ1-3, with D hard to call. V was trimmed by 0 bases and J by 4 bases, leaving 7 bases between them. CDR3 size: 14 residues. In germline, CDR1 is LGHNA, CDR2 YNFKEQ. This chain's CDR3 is CASSQEIGGNTIYF. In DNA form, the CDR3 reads TGTGCCAGCAGCCAAGAGATCGGGGGAAACACCATATATTTT.

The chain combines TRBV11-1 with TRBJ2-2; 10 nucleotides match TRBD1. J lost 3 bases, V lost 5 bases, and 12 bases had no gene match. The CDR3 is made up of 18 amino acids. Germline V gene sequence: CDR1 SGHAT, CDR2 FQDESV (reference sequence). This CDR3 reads CASSPSGGTGADTGELFF. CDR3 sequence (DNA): TGTGCCAGCAGCCCCAGCGGTGGGACAGGGGCGGACACCGGGGAGCTGTTTTTT.

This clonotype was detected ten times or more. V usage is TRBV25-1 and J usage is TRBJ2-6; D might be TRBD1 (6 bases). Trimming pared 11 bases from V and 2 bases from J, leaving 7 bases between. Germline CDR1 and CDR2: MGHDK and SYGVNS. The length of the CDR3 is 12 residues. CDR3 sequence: CAAGAGANVLTF. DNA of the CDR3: TGTGCCGCAGGGGCTGGGGCCAACGTCCTGACTTTC.

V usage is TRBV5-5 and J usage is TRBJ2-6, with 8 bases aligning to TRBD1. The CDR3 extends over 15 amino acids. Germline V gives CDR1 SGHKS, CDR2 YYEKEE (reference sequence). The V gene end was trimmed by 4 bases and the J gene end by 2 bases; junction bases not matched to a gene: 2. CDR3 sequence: CASSGQGTGANVLTF. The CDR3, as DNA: TGTGCCAGCAGCGGACAGGGAACTGGGGCCAACGTCCTGACTTTC. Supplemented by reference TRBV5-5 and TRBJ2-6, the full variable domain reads DAGVTQSPTHLIKTRGQQVTLRCSPISGHKSVSWYQQVLGQGPQFIFQYYEKEERGRGNFPDRFSARQFPNYSSELNVNALLLGDSALYLCASSGQGTGANVLTFGAGSRLTVL.

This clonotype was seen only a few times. The CDR3 sequence is CASSLRYFGSEQYF. CDR3 DNA: TGTGCCAGCAGCCTTCGGTATTTCGGCTCCGAGCAGTACTTC. The V and J genes are TRBV9 and TRBJ2-7; D is uncertain. The CDR3 covers 14 residues. V was shortened by 4 bases and J by 6 bases, with 17 bases between the two germline ends. Germline lookup yields CDR1 SGDLS and CDR2 YYNGEE.

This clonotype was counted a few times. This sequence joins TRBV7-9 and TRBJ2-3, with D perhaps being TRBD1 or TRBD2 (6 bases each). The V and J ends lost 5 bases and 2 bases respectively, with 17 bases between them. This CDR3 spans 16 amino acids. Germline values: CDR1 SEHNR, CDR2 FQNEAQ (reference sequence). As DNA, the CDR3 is TGTGCCAGCAGCGAGCGGGTCGGGGGCCACACAGATACGCAGTATTTT. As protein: CASSERVGGHTDTQYF.

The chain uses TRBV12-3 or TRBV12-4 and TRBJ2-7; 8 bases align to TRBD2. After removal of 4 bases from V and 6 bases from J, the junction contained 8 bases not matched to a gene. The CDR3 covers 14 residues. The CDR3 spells CASSYPGLVSEQYF. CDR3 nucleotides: TGTGCCAGCAGTTATCCGGGACTAGTATCCGAGCAGTACTTC.

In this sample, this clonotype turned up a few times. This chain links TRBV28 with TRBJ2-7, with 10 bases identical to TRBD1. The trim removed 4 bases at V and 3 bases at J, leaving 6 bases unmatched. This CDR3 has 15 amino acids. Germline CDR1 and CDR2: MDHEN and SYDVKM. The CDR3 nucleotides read TGTGCCAGCAGTTACGGGACAGGGGAATACTACGAGCAGTACTTC. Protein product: CASSYGTGEYYEQYF.

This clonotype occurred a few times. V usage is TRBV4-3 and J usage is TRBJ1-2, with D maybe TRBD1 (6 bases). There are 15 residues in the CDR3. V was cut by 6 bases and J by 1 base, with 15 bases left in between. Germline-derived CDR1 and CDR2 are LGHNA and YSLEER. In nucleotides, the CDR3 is TGCGCCAGCAGGATATCAGGGGAATTTAACTATGGCTACACCTTC. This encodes CASRISGEFNYGYTF.

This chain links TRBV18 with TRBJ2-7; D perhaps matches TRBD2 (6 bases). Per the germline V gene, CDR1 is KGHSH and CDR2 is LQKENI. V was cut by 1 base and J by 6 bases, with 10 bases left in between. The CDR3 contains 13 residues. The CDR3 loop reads CASSPRGVSEQYF. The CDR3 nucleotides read TGTGCCAGCTCACCACGGGGGGTCTCCGAGCAGTACTTC.

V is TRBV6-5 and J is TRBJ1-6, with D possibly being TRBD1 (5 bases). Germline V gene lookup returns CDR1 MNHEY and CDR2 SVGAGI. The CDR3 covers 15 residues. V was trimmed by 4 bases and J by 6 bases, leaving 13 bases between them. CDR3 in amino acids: CASSLEGLTNSPLHF. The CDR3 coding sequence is TGTGCCAGCAGTTTAGAGGGACTAACTAATTCACCCCTCCACTTT.

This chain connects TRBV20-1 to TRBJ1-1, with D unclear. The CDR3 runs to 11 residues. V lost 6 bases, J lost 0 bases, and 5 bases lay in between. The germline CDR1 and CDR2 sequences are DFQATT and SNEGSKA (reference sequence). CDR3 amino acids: CSAPLNTEAFF. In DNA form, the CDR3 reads TGCAGTGCGCCCCTGAACACTGAAGCTTTCTTT.

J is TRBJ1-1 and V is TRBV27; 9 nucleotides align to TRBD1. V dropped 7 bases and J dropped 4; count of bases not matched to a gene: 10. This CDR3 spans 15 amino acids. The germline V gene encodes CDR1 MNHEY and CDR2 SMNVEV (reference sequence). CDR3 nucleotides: TGTGCCAGCACAACCGGGACAGGGTGGAGCACTGAAGCTTTCTTT. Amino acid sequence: CASTTGTGWSTEAFF.

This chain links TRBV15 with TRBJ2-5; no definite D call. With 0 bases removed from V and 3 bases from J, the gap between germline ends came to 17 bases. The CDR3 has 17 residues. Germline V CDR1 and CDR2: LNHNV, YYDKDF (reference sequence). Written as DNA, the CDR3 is TGTGCCACCAGCAGAGATAAGCTGTGGGTTTGGGAAGAGACCCAGTACTTC. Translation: CATSRDKLWVWEETQYF. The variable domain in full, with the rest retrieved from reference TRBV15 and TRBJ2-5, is DAMVIQNPRYQVTQFGKPVTLSCSQTLNHNVMYWYQQKSSQAPKLLFHYYDKDFNNEADTPDNFQSRRPNTSFCFLDIRSPGLGDTAMYLCATSRDKLWVWEETQYFGPGTRLLVL.